This T cell receptor (beta chain) originates from a study of cytomegalovirus exposure and HLA in healthy donors. Data came from immunoSEQ multiplex PCR; TCRdb stores just in-frame clones and leaves some out. The sample shows more than 250,000 clones, 86% of them seen only once. In its sample, this clone was seen once. Germline-derived CDR1 and CDR2 are MGHDK and SYGVNS. V gave up 3 bases and J gave up 4 bases, with 7 bases separating them. CDR3 length: 13 amino acids. This sequence originates from a woman under 30 in good health and CMV-seronegative. The sequencing sample was made of PBMCs. The rearrangement joins TRBV25-1 to TRBJ1-5; D perhaps matches TRBD1 (5 bases). CDR3 sequence (DNA): TGTGCCAGCAGTGAGGGGGGGAATCAGCCCCAGCATTTT. Amino acids: CASSEGGNQPQHF.